Shown below are 27 T cell receptor beta chains from a single sample sequenced in a study of T cell repertoires in cytomegalovirus infection. Their target antigens are unknown. A single record per CDR3 protein comes from TCRdb applying MiXCR to the reads. In the table there are about 770,000 distinct CDR3 sequences, almost 30% of which are singletons. The sample consisted of cultured CD8+ T cells from PBMCs, taken from culture after CMV antigen stimulation. Receptors originate from a human donor in good health (CMV status not recorded). Some clones in this sample may be carry-over from other donors' samples.

This clonotype was observed a handful of times. The chain combines TRBV15 with TRBJ1-1; TRBD1 might be the D (5 bases). The CDR3 sequence is 16 residues long. The V and J ends lost 0 bases and 0 bases respectively, with 11 bases between them. Germline values: CDR1 LNHNV, CDR2 YYDKDF (reference sequence). The CDR3 loop reads CATSRDLEGLNTEAFF. CDR3 DNA: TGTGCCACCAGCAGAGATCTCGAGGGGCTGAACACTGAAGCTTTCTTT.

This clonotype was counted at least ten times. The gene calls are TRBV7-2 and TRBJ2-3; 8 positions agree with TRBD2. This CDR3 has 16 amino acids. The V gene's germline CDR1 is SGHTA and CDR2 FQGNSA. Trimming took 5 bases from V and 4 from J; bases not matched to a gene: 11. CDR3 sequence reads: CASSTIAGRPPDTQYF. DNA of the CDR3: TGTGCCAGCAGCACCATAGCGGGGCGCCCGCCAGATACGCAGTATTTT.

The CDR3 DNA sequence: TGTGCCACCGCTTCCGAAGTGCAGAGAGAGACCCAGTACTTC. It translates to CATASEVQRETQYF. The V and J genes are TRBV10-3 and TRBJ2-5; D is unclear. This CDR3 is 14 amino acids long. Germline V gives CDR1 ENHRY, CDR2 SYGVKD. Between the trimmed V and J ends, which lost 10 bases and 4 bases, there was a span of 19 bases.

The chain carries TRBV4-2 and TRBJ2-5; D is perhaps TRBD1 (6 bases). Trimming took 0 bases from V and 1 from J, leaving 12 bases between them. This CDR3 contains 16 residues. Germline V gene lookup returns CDR1 LGHNA and CDR2 YNFKEQ. The DNA of the CDR3 is TGTGCCAGCAGCCAAGATCTAGGGGGTTTCCAAGAGACCCAGTACTTC. The encoded protein is CASSQDLGGFQETQYF.

The V call is TRBV5-6, the J call TRBJ2-1; 9 bases align to TRBD1. The CDR3 contains 16 residues. Losses at the gene ends were 0 bases for V and 5 bases for J; bases not matched to a gene: 6. Germline V lookup: CDR1 SGHDT, CDR2 YYEEEE. In nucleotides, the CDR3 is TGTGCCAGCAGCTTGGCGGACAGGGGATTCAACAATGAGCAGTTCTTC. It codes for CASSLADRGFNNEQFF.

The V gene is TRBV7-9, the J gene TRBJ1-5; D is undetermined. Germline V gives CDR1 SEHNR, CDR2 FQNEAQ (reference sequence). Deletions cut 1 base from V and 5 bases from J, with 18 bases between. This CDR3 contains 17 residues. The CDR3: CASSLEPGSLSDQPQHF. As DNA, the CDR3 is TGTGCCAGCAGCTTAGAACCAGGCAGTCTATCGGATCAGCCCCAGCATTTT. The variable domain in full, with the rest retrieved from reference TRBV7-9 and TRBJ1-5, is DTGVSQNPRHKITKRGQNVTFRCDPISEHNRLYWYRQTLGQGPEFLTYFQNEAQLEKSRLLSDRFSAERPKGSFSTLEIQRTEQGDSAMYLCASSLEPGSLSDQPQHFGDGTRLSIL.

This chain joins TRBV7-2 and TRBJ1-1, with 8 bases lining up with TRBD1. The trim removed 5 bases at V and 0 bases at J, leaving 8 bases unmatched. CDR1 and CDR2 (germline): SGHTA, FQGNSA. The CDR3 consists of 16 residues. CDR3 sequence reads: CASSPNPGGLNTEAFF. In DNA form, the CDR3 reads TGTGCCAGCAGCCCCAACCCAGGGGGCTTGAACACTGAAGCTTTCTTT.

In its sample, this clonotype was seen many times. The V and J genes are TRBV7-8 and TRBJ2-2; 9 nucleotides agree with TRBD1. V gave up 1 base and J gave up 6 bases; unmatched junction bases: 9. The length of the CDR3 is 17 residues. Germline V gene lookup returns CDR1 SGHVS and CDR2 FQNEAQ. The chain's CDR3 is CASSLGPGQGSAGELFF. The CDR3 nucleotides are TGTGCCAGCAGCTTAGGGCCGGGACAGGGCAGCGCCGGGGAGCTGTTTTTT. The whole variable domain, filled in from reference TRBV7-8 and TRBJ2-2, reads GAGVSQSPRYKVAKRGQDVALRCDPISGHVSLFWYQQALGQGPEFLTYFQNEAQLDKSGLPSDRFFAERPEGSVSTLKIQRTQQEDSAVYLCASSLGPGQGSAGELFFGEGSRLTVL.

This clonotype was found a few times. J is TRBJ2-5 and V is TRBV19, with 11 bases lining up with TRBD2. Trimming at V came to 6 bases and at J to 3 bases, leaving 0 bases not matched to a gene. Germline-derived CDR1 and CDR2 are LNHDA and SQIVND (reference sequence). This CDR3 is built from 13 residues. As DNA, the CDR3 is TGTGCCAGTAGGGGACTAGCGGAAGAGACCCAGTACTTC. It codes for CASRGLAEETQYF.

This clonotype came up once. The chain couples TRBV10-2 to TRBJ1-1; no clear D. Germline CDR1 WSHSY, CDR2 SAAADI. This CDR3 is built from 11 residues. Trimming pared 4 bases from V and 4 bases from J, leaving 4 bases between. In nucleotides, the CDR3 is TGCGCCAGCAGTGGTCCCACTGAAGCTTTCTTT. It codes for CASSGPTEAFF.

This clonotype was observed a few times. This chain connects TRBV6-1 to TRBJ1-2, with a weak D call TRBD1 (6 bases). The germline V and J ends were trimmed by 5 bases and 3 bases, with 16 bases remaining between them. Germline V gene lookup returns CDR1 MNHNS and CDR2 SASEGT. The CDR3 contains 15 residues. The chain's CDR3 is CASSLTPAGDYGYTF. In DNA form, the CDR3 reads TGTGCCAGCAGTTTAACCCCCGCAGGGGACTATGGCTACACCTTC.

The table lists this clonotype with a few counts. This chain links TRBV7-2 with TRBJ2-6; D possibly corresponds to TRBD1 (5 bases). The V gene's germline CDR1 is SGHTA and CDR2 FQGNSA. The CDR3 loop spans 16 amino acids. V dropped 2 bases and J dropped 1 base, with 9 bases sitting between them. CDR3 nucleotides: TGTGCCAGCAGCTTACCAGGGTCGTCTGGGGCCAACGTCCTGACTTTC. Its protein product is CASSLPGSSGANVLTF.

The chain is built from TRBV7-7 and TRBJ2-2; no definite D call. The CDR3 length is 11 residues. Germline V lookup: CDR1 SSHAT, CDR2 FNYEAQ (reference sequence). The DNA for the CDR3 is TGTGGTGTCCTGAACACCGGGGAGCTGTTTTTT. It codes for CGVLNTGELFF.

There are many counts of this clonotype. The CDR3 loop is CASSLGHAGTTTDTQYF. The DNA of the CDR3 is TGTGCCAGCAGCTTAGGGCACGCTGGGACTACAACAGATACGCAGTATTTT. V gene TRBV7-8 combines with J gene TRBJ2-3, with 7 bases aligning to TRBD2. Looked up from germline, CDR1 is SGHVS and CDR2 is FQNEAQ. The CDR3 sequence is 17 residues long. V dropped 1 base and J dropped 3; count of bases not matched to a gene: 10.

V and J are TRBV14 and TRBJ1-2, with no clear D. Germline CDR1 is SGHDN and CDR2 is FVKESK. The CDR3 extends over 12 amino acids. The V end lost 5 bases, the J end lost 7 bases, and 11 bases lay between the germline ends. The CDR3 is CASSDRRSGYTF. CDR3 coding DNA: TGTGCCAGCAGCGATCGACGCAGTGGCTACACCTTC.

The rearrangement uses TRBV19 and TRBJ2-3; D is ambiguous. The ends were cut back, 4 bases at V and 6 bases at J, with 23 bases in the middle. This CDR3 is built from 17 residues. Germline V gives CDR1 LNHDA, CDR2 SQIVND (reference sequence). The CDR3 DNA sequence: TGTGCCAGTAGTACACTCATTGGCCCGAGCCAGATTGATACGCAGTATTTT. Its protein product is CASSTLIGPSQIDTQYF.

With regard to this clonotype: The germline gene is not matched at one end of the junction; a read error may be the cause. V gene TRBV6-2 or TRBV6-3 combines with J gene TRBJ2-2; possibly TRBD1 for D (6 bases). In germline, CDR1 is MNHEY, CDR2 SVGEGT. The CDR3 totals 13 residues. CDR3 in DNA: TGTGCCAGCAGACCGACCAGGGGTGGGGTGCTGTTTTTT. It yields the protein CASRPTRGGVLFF.

This clonotype has a handful of counts. This chain uses TRBV4-1 with TRBJ1-6, with D unclear. CDR1 MGHRA and CDR2 YSYEKL come from the germline V gene. V lost 4 bases and J 8 bases, leaving 9 bases between the germline ends. The CDR3 spans 13 residues. CDR3 sequence: CASSLHRDSPLHF. The DNA of the CDR3 is TGCGCCAGCAGCCTGCATAGGGATTCACCCCTCCACTTT.

The chain combines TRBV23-1 with TRBJ2-1, with 10 positions matching TRBD1. TRBV23-1 is filed as an ORF, its function uncertain. CDR3 size: 12 residues. The ends lost 8 bases at V and 6 bases at J; junction bases unmatched: 1. The CDR3 coding sequence is TGCGCCAGCGGGGACAGGGGCAATGAGCAGTTCTTC. Protein: CASGDRGNEQFF.

The V call is TRBV4-3, the J call TRBJ2-3, with no clear D. CDR1 and CDR2 (germline): LGHNA, YSLEER. Between the trimmed V and J ends, which lost 0 bases and 1 base, there was a span of 11 bases. This CDR3 is built from 16 residues. The CDR3 is CASSQDYPFRTDTQYF. DNA for the CDR3: TGCGCCAGCAGCCAAGATTATCCTTTTCGCACAGATACGCAGTATTTT.

This clonotype was counted a few times. V usage is TRBV7-2 and J usage is TRBJ1-1; no definite D call. Per germline, CDR1 SGHTA and CDR2 FQGNSA. There are 14 residues in the CDR3. Deletions cut 2 bases from V and 1 base from J, with 8 bases between. The CDR3 protein is CASSLNRPNTEAFF. Written as DNA, the CDR3 is TGTGCCAGCAGCTTAAATCGACCGAACACTGAAGCTTTCTTT. The entire variable domain, with the rest obtained from reference TRBV7-2 and TRBJ1-1, is as follows: GAGVSQSPSNKVTEKGKDVELRCDPISGHTALYWYRQSLGQGLEFLIYFQGNSAPDKSGLPSDRFSAERTGGSVSTLTIQRTQQEDSAVYLCASSLNRPNTEAFFGQGTRLTVV.

The DNA for the CDR3 is TGTGCCATCAGTGCTCCCCGCGGGCTCTCCTACGAGCAGTACTTC. Protein: CAISAPRGLSYEQYF. The chain is built from TRBV10-3 and TRBJ2-7; tentatively, D is TRBD2 (5 bases). The germline CDR1 and CDR2 sequences are ENHRY and SYGVKD. CDR3 length equals 15 residues. V shed 4 bases and J shed 0 bases, with 13 bases lying between them.

The rearrangement uses TRBV12-3 or TRBV12-4 and TRBJ2-5; the D gene is possibly TRBD1 (5 bases). The CDR3 consists of 18 residues. Trimming removed 4 bases at V and 2 bases at J, with 23 bases between. The CDR3: CASSSTGHGTKTQETQYF. CDR3 DNA sequence: TGTGCCAGCAGTTCTACAGGACACGGAACCAAGACACAAGAGACCCAGTACTTC.

The chain has TRBV24-1 and TRBJ2-2; D could derive from TRBD1 or TRBD2 (5 bases each). The CDR3 extends over 14 amino acids. Germline V gene sequence: CDR1 KGHDR, CDR2 SFDVKD. Deletions cut 9 bases from V and 2 bases from J, with 12 bases between. Here the CDR3 reads CATRGRSNTGELFF. CDR3 DNA sequence: TGTGCCACCCGGGGACGGAGTAACACCGGGGAGCTGTTTTTT.

With regard to this clonotype: One junction end does not reproduce the germline sequence, and a read error may be involved. The J gene is TRBJ1-2, the V gene TRBV7-4; D remains ambiguous. Germline CDR1 and CDR2: SGHVT and SQSDAQ. This CDR3 spans 10 amino acids. CDR3 bases: TGTGCCAGCAGCCGGATCGGGGAGGAGTTC. Its protein is CASSRIGEEF.

The chain is built from TRBV5-5 and TRBJ1-1; D remains unclear. The CDR3 has 10 amino acids. Trimming removed 7 bases from V and 8 bases from J, with 9 bases in between. Germline CDR1 is SGHKS and CDR2 is YYEKEE (reference sequence). The CDR3 reads CASGSAEAFF. CDR3 DNA sequence: TGTGCCAGCGGATCGGCGGAAGCTTTCTTT.

This clonotype came up a few times. The rearrangement uses TRBV7-8 and TRBJ2-1, with 8 bases aligning to TRBD2. CDR1 and CDR2 from the germline V gene are SGHVS and FQNEAQ. V shed 1 base and J 3 bases; nucleotides not matched to a gene: 5. The CDR3 spans 16 residues. CDR3 protein: CASSLGRRGDYNEQFF. CDR3 in DNA: TGTGCCAGCAGCTTAGGGCGGCGGGGGGACTACAATGAGCAGTTCTTC. The full variable domain, rest sourced from reference TRBV7-8 and TRBJ2-1, is GAGVSQSPRYKVAKRGQDVALRCDPISGHVSLFWYQQALGQGPEFLTYFQNEAQLDKSGLPSDRFFAERPEGSVSTLKIQRTQQEDSAVYLCASSLGRRGDYNEQFFGPGTRLTVL.